Listed below are T cell receptor beta chains from one sample, sequenced in a study of cytomegalovirus exposure and HLA in healthy donors. The assay was immunoSEQ multiplex PCR, and TCRdb's table has in-frame clones only and misses some. This sample has approximately 82,000 clones; about 9.4% occur once, and the top ten carry 24%. The source material was PBMCs. The source of these receptors is a man aged 60 to 75 in good health and CMV-seropositive. CDR3s include the opening cysteine and the closing phenylalanine or tryptophan. D genes are given only for firm matches. Rows may omit the clone size; those that give it use once, few, many or a size class.

TRBV6-5	.	TRBD1	TRBJ1-1	TGTGCCAGCAGTCCGAACTCCTACAGGGGTAAAGCTTTCTTT	CASSPNSYRGKAFF
TRBV7-9	.	TRBD1	TRBJ1-4	TGTGCCAGCAGCCCCTTGACAGGGGGCCTTGAAAAACTGTTTTTT	CASSPLTGGLEKLFF
TRBV6-1	.	.	TRBJ2-3	TGTGCCAGAAGTGTACAGGGCCAAGATAAGCAGTATTTT	CARSVQGQDKQYF
TRBV5-1	few	.	TRBJ1-1	TGCGCCAGCAGCCCTGGGGGGTCTCGGCAGTCTGAAGCTTTCTTT	CASSPGGSRQSEAFF
TRBV9	.	.	TRBJ2-3	TGTGCCAGCAGCGTAGCCCCCAGCGGCACAGATACGCAGTATTTT	CASSVAPSGTDTQYF
TRBV29-1	.	TRBD1	TRBJ1-5	TGCAGCGTCGGGACAGATATCAATCAGCCCCAGCATTTT	CSVGTDINQPQHF
TRBV30	.	.	TRBJ1-1	TGTGCCTGGAGTGTAACCGGGTTGAACACTGAAGCTTTCTTT	CAWSVTGLNTEAFF
TRBV6-5	few	.	TRBJ1-5	TGTGCCAGCAGGCCCGGGGGGAATCAGCCCCAGCATTTT	CASRPGGNQPQHF
TRBV7-8	few	.	TRBJ2-2	TGTGCCAGCAGCCCTCACAGGGAGTCCGGGGAGCTGTTTTTT	CASSPHRESGELFF
TRBV5-1	few	TRBD1	TRBJ1-5	TGCGCCAGCGCCGAAGGGGGCCCAGGTCAGCCCCAGCATTTT	CASAEGGPGQPQHF
TRBV19	few	.	TRBJ2-6	TGTGCCAGTAGATCGGGTGGGGCCAACGTCCTGACTTTC	CASRSGGANVLTF
TRBV5-4	.	.	TRBJ2-3	TGTGCCAGCAGCTTGGGACTGAGCACAGATACGCAGTATTTT	CASSLGLSTDTQYF
TRBV6-6	.	TRBD2	TRBJ2-1	TGTGCCAGCACCAATAGCGGGAGGGAGCAGTTCTTC	CASTNSGREQFF
TRBV7-2	.	TRBD2	TRBJ2-5	TGTGCCAGCAGCTTAGGGGCGGGAGGGCGTCAAGAGACCCAGTACTTC	CASSLGAGGRQETQYF
TRBV5-1	few	TRBD2	TRBJ2-4	TGCGCCAGCAGCTTGGCCGGTAGCGGGCTGGGAAACATTCAGTACTTC	CASSLAGSGLGNIQYF
TRBV30	few	.	TRBJ1-4	TGTGCCTGGGCCCCTCGGGCAACTAATGAAAAACTGTTTTTT	CAWAPRATNEKLFF
TRBV30	.	.	TRBJ1-1	TGTGCCTGGAGTAGACTGGCGAACACTGAAGCTTTCTTT	CAWSRLANTEAFF
TRBV5-1	few	.	TRBJ2-2	TGCGCCAGCAGCTCGGACAGCTCGAACACCGGGGAGCTGTTTTTT	CASSSDSSNTGELFF
TRBV30	few	TRBD1	TRBJ1-2	TGTGCCTGGAGTGACACAGGGGGGGACGGCTACACCTTC	CAWSDTGGDGYTF
TRBV6-1	.	.	TRBJ2-3	TGTGCCAGCAGCGCTACAGGGATCACAGATACGCAGTATTTT	CASSATGITDTQYF
TRBV2	.	.	TRBJ1-3	TGTGCCAGCAGTCCCCCCGGGACAACCGGAAACACCATATATTTT	CASSPPGTTGNTIYF
TRBV19	.	TRBD1	TRBJ2-3	TGTGCCAGTAGTGCCCTGACAGGGGATCGCACAGATACGCAGTATTTT	CASSALTGDRTDTQYF
TRBV28	.	.	TRBJ2-3	TGTGCCAGCAGTTTACCAAGCGGAGGAGCGACAGATACGCAGTATTTT	CASSLPSGGATDTQYF
TRBV18	.	TRBD2	TRBJ2-3	TGTGCCAGCTCACTTTCGGGAGGTGGCCTTGCGGGAGGGCCAGATACGCAGTATTTT	CASSLSGGGLAGGPDTQYF
TRBV6-1	few	.	TRBJ1-4	TGTGCCAGCAGGCGGGGAGGGGAAAAACTGTTTTTT	CASRRGGEKLFF
TRBV6-5	few	.	TRBJ2-2	TGTGCCAGCAGTTACCCCCGAGTCGGGAACACCGGGGAGCTGTTTTTT	CASSYPRVGNTGELFF
TRBV28	few	.	TRBJ2-4	TGTGCCAGTGAGACAGTGCCCAAAAACATTCAGTACTTC	CASETVPKNIQYF
TRBV7-3	few	.	TRBJ1-1	TGTGCCAGCAGCCCCACAGGGTCCGCTGAAGCTTTCTTT	CASSPTGSAEAFF
TRBV7-3	.	.	TRBJ2-6	TGTGCCAGCAGCTGGCGCCCAGGGGGGGCCAACGTCCTGACTTTC	CASSWRPGGANVLTF
TRBV11-2	.	.	TRBJ2-1	TGTGCCAGCAGCTTAACCCCAGAGGGTGAGCAGTTCTTC	CASSLTPEGEQFF
TRBV9	few	.	TRBJ2-5	TGTGCCAGCAGCCCACTGGGTAGCGGTCAAGAGACCCAGTACTTC	CASSPLGSGQETQYF